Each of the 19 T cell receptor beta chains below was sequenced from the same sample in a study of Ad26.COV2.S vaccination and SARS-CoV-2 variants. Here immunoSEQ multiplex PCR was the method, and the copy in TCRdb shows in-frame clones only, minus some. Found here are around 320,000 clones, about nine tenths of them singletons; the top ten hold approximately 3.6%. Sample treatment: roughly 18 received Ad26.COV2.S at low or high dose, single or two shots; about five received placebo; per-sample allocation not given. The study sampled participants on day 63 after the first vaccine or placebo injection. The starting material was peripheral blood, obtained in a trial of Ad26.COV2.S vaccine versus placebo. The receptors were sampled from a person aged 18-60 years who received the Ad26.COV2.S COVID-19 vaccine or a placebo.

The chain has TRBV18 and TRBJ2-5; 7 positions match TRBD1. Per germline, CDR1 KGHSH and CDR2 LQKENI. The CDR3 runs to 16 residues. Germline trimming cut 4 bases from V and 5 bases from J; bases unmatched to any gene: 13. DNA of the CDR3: TGTGCCAGCTCACGCGAACAGGGGAAAGAGGGGGAGACCCAGTACTTC. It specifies CASSREQGKEGETQYF.

The CDR3 is CASAELAAQETQYF. CDR3 in DNA: TGTGCCTCTGCGGAACTAGCGGCTCAAGAGACCCAGTACTTC. V gene TRBV2 combines with J gene TRBJ2-5; 8 bases match TRBD2. V shed 11 bases and J 2 bases; nucleotides not matched to a gene: 10. The CDR3 is 14 residues long. Germline values: CDR1 SNHLY, CDR2 FYNNEI.

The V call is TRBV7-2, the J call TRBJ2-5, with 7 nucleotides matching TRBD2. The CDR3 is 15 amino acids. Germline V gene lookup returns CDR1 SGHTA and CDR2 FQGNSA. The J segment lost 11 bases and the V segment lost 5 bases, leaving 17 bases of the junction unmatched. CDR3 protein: CASSRRQSSGGSQYF. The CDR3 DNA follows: TGTGCCAGCAGCCGTAGACAGAGTTCGGGGGGTTCACAGTACTTC.

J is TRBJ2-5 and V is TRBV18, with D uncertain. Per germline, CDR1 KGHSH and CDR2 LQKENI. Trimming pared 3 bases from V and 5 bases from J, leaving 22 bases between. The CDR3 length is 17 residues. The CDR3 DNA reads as TGTGCCAGCTCACCTGGTTTAGGAGACCACCCCTGGGAGACCCAGTACTTC. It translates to CASSPGLGDHPWETQYF. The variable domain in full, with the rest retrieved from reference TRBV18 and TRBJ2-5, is NAGVMQNPRHLVRRRGQEARLRCSPMKGHSHVYWYRQLPEEGLKFMVYLQKENIIDESGMPKERFSAEFPKEGPSILRIQQVVRGDSAAYFCASSPGLGDHPWETQYFGPGTRLLVL.

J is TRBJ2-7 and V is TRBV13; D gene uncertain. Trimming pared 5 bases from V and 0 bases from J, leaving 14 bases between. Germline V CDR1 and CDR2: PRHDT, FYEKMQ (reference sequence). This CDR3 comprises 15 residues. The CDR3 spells CASSPGAKSSYEQYF. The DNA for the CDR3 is TGTGCCAGCAGCCCGGGTGCAAAGAGCTCCTACGAGCAGTACTTC.

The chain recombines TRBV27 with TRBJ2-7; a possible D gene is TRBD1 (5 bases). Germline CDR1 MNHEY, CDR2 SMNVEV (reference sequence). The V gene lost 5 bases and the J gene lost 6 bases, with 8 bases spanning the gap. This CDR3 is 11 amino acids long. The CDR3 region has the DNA TGTGCCAGCAGTATGGGGCGCGAGCAGTACTTC. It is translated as CASSMGREQYF.

CDR3 in amino acids: CASSIGVTNEKLFF. The CDR3 DNA reads TGTGCCAGTAGTATCGGGGTAACTAATGAAAAACTGTTTTTT. The chain has TRBV19 and TRBJ1-4; D gene uncertain. Trimming left V 3 bases short and J 1 base short, with 6 bases between. The CDR3 is made up of 14 amino acids. CDR1 is LNHDA and CDR2 is SQIVND in the germline V gene (reference sequence).

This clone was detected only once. The CDR3 sequence: CASSLGPPRPGQPQHF. In DNA, the CDR3 is TGTGCCAGTAGTCTGGGACCGCCTCGGCCTGGTCAGCCCCAGCATTTT. V usage is TRBV19 and J usage is TRBJ1-5, with a tentative D call TRBD1 (5 bases). The germline V gene has CDR1 LNHDA and CDR2 SQIVND (reference sequence). The V end lost 5 bases, the J end lost 6 bases, and 20 bases lay between the germline ends. This CDR3 is built from 16 residues.

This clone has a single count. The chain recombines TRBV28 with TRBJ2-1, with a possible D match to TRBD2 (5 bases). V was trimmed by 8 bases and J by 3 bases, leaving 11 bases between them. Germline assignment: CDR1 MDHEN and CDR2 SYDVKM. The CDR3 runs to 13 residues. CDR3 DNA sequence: TGTGCCAGCGCACTCGGGAACTACAATGAGCAGTTCTTC. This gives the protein CASALGNYNEQFF.

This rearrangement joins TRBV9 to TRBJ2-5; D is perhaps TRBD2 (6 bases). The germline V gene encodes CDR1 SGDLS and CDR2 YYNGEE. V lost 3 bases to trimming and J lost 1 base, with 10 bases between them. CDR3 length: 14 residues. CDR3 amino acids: CASSARDFQETQYF. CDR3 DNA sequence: TGTGCCAGCAGCGCCCGGGACTTCCAAGAGACCCAGTACTTC.

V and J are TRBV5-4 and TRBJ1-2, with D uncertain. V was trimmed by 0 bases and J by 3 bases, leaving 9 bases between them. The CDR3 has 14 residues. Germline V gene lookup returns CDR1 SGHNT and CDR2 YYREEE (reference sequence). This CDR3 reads CASSLGWGDYGYTF. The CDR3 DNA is TGTGCCAGCAGCTTGGGTTGGGGAGACTATGGCTACACCTTC.

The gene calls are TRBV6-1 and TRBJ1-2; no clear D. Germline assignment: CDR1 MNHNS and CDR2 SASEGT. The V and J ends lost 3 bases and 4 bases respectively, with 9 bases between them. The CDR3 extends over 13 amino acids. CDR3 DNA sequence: TGTGCCAGCAGTGAGCACAGATCCTATGGCTACACCTTC. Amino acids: CASSEHRSYGYTF.

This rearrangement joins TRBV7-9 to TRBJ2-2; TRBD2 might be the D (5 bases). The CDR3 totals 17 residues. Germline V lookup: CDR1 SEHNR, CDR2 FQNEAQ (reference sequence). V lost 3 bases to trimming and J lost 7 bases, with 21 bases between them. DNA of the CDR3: TGTGCCAGCAGCTTTGGAAGGAGGAATGTTGGGGTCGGGGAGCTGTTTTTT. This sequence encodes CASSFGRRNVGVGELFF. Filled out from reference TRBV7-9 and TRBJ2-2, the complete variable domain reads DTGVSQNPRHKITKRGQNVTFRCDPISEHNRLYWYRQTLGQGPEFLTYFQNEAQLEKSRLLSDRFSAERPKGSFSTLEIQRTEQGDSAMYLCASSFGRRNVGVGELFFGEGSRLTVL.

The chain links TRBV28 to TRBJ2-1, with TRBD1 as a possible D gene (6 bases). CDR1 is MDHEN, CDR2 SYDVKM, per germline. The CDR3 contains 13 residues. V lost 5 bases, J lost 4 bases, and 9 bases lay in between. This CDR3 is CASSRTGYNEQFF. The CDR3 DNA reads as TGTGCCAGCAGTCGCACAGGGTACAATGAGCAGTTCTTC.

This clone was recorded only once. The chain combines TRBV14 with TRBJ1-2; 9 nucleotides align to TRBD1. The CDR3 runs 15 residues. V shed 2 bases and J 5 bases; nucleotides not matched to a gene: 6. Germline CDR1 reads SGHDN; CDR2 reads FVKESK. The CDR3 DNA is TGTGCCAGCAGCCAAAACAGGGGGCGAAGATATGGCTACACCTTC. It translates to CASSQNRGRRYGYTF.

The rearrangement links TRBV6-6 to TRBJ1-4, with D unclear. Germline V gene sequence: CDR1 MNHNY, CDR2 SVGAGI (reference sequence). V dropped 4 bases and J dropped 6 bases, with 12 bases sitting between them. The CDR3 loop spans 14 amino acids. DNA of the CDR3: TGTGCCAGCAGTTCCAGGTGGGAGGATGAAAAACTGTTTTTT. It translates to CASSSRWEDEKLFF.

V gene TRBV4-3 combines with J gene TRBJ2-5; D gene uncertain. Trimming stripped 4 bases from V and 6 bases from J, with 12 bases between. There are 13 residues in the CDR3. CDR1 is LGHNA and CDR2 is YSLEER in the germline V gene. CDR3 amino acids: CASSPKKGKTQYF. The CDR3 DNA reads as TGCGCCAGCAGCCCCAAGAAGGGAAAGACCCAGTACTTC.

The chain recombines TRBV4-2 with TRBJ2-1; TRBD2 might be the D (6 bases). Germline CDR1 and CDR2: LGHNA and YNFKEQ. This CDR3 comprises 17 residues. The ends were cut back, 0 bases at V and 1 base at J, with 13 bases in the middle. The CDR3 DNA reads TGTGCCAGCAGCCAAGATCTGATGGGGAGGTCCTACAATGAGCAGTTCTTC. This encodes CASSQDLMGRSYNEQFF.

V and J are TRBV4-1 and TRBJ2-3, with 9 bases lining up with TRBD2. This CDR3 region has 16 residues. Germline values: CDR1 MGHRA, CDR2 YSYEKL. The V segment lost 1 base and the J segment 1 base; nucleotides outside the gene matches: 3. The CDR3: CASSQGTSGRTDTQYF. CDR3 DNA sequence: TGCGCCAGCAGCCAAGGAACTAGCGGGCGCACAGATACGCAGTATTTT.